These 24 T cell receptor beta chains came from one sample sequenced in a study of metastatic and nonmetastatic thyroid tumors. Among the patients, none had received any treatment before thyroid surgery. MiXCR reprocessed the PCR reads for TCRdb. The top ten hold 3.6% of the sample, which has about 92,000 clones, under 15% seen once. The source material was blood. The source of these receptors is a female donor with papillary thyroid cancer or a benign thyroid nodule (not recorded which). Some clones in this sample may be carry-over from other donors' samples.

This clone was counted ten times or more. The chain uses TRBV5-1 and TRBJ2-5; tentative D call: TRBD2 (6 bases). Trimming removed 4 bases from V and 2 bases from J, with 15 bases in between. The CDR3 runs 15 residues. Germline V CDR1 and CDR2: SGHRS, YFSETQ. CDR3 in DNA: TGCGCCAGCAGCCTCTCCGACGGGGGACAAGAGACCCAGTACTTC. It specifies CASSLSDGGQETQYF.

Remarks on this clone: Compared with germline, one end of the junction differs, possibly owing to a read error. This chain joins TRBV4-1 and TRBJ1-1, with a tentative D call TRBD1 (6 bases). CDR1 is MGHRA and CDR2 is YSYEKL in the germline V gene. The CDR3 loop spans 15 amino acids. For the CDR3, the DNA is TGCGCCAGCAGCCCGGGTGTCGGGGGGGCCACTGAAGCTTCCTTT. This encodes CASSPGVGGATEASF.

This clone was observed many times. The chain couples TRBV24-1 to TRBJ2-5, with D perhaps TRBD2 (5 bases). The germline gives CDR1 KGHDR, CDR2 SFDVKD. The CDR3 is made up of 12 amino acids. Trimming took off 3 bases at V and 4 bases at J, with 5 bases between the two ends. The CDR3 loop reads CATSDEGETQYF. Here the CDR3 DNA reads TGTGCCACCAGTGATGAGGGAGAGACCCAGTACTTC.

At least ten counts were recorded for this clone. This may be a read error: a much more frequent sequence differs by one nucleotide. The rearrangement joins TRBV12-3 or TRBV12-4 to TRBJ2-5; a weak D match, TRBD1 (6 bases). V was clipped by 6 bases and J by 5 bases, with 19 bases between them. The CDR3 runs 15 residues. The CDR3 region is CASSPRRGGDETQYF. The CDR3 nucleotides read TGTGCCAGCAGCCCCCGGAGAGGGGGAGACGAGACCCAGTACTTC.

This clone has a count of ten or more. The V call is TRBV5-1, the J call TRBJ1-2; possibly TRBD1 for D (5 bases). V lost 0 bases to trimming and J lost 4 bases, with 13 bases between them. The germline CDR1 and CDR2 sequences are SGHRS and YFSETQ. The length of the CDR3 is 15 residues. In DNA, the CDR3 is TGCGCCAGCAGCTTGGCCGGACACACTTCCTATGGCTACACCTTC. It yields the protein CASSLAGHTSYGYTF. Looking up the rest from reference TRBV5-1 and TRBJ1-2 gives the full variable domain: KAGVTQTPRYLIKTRGQQVTLSCSPISGHRSVSWYQQTPGQGLQFLFEYFSETQRNKGNFPGRFSGRQFSNSRSEMNVSTLELGDSALYLCASSLAGHTSYGYTFGSGTRLTVV.

This clone has ten or more counts. This rearrangement joins TRBV13 to TRBJ2-7; either TRBD1 or TRBD2 may fit D (5 bases each). Between the trimmed V and J ends, which lost 1 base and 4 bases, there was a span of 17 bases. This CDR3 is built from 16 residues. The germline gives CDR1 PRHDT, CDR2 FYEKMQ (reference sequence). This CDR3 is CASSLVHPGGGYEQYF. Written as DNA, the CDR3 is TGTGCCAGCAGCTTAGTTCACCCCGGTGGGGGATACGAGCAGTACTTC.

Many counts were recorded for this clone. The chain joins TRBV24-1 to TRBJ1-2; D is unclear. The CDR3 consists of 14 residues. CDR1 KGHDR and CDR2 SFDVKD come from the germline V gene. V was shortened by 2 bases and J by 8 bases, with 14 bases between the two germline ends. CDR3 DNA: TGTGCCACCAGTGATTCCCCGGGCCTGGGAGGCTACACCTTC. It specifies CATSDSPGLGGYTF.

This clone was counted ten times or more. The rearrangement uses TRBV28 and TRBJ1-5, with a possible D match to TRBD1 (5 bases). The germline gives CDR1 MDHEN, CDR2 SYDVKM. The CDR3 length is 13 residues. Trimming removed 7 bases from V and 4 bases from J, with 11 bases in between. The CDR3, as DNA: TGTGCCAGCAAACAGGAGTATAATCAGCCCCAGCATTTT. Translated, it gives CASKQEYNQPQHF. Full variable domain (outside the CDR3, taken from reference TRBV28 and TRBJ1-5): DVKVTQSSRYLVKRTGEKVFLECVQDMDHENMFWYRQDPGLGLRLIYFSYDVKMKEKGDIPEGYSVSREKKERFSLILESASTNQTSMYLCASKQEYNQPQHFGDGTRLSIL.

The CDR3 sequence: CASIPGTVNSNQPQHF. CDR3 nucleotide sequence: TGTGCCAGCATCCCTGGGACAGTAAATAGCAATCAGCCCCAGCATTTT. This chain uses TRBV16 with TRBJ1-5, with 7 nucleotides matching TRBD1. J was trimmed by 0 bases and V by 7 bases; bases with no gene match: 9. The CDR3 runs 16 residues. CDR1 and CDR2 (germline): KGHSY, FQNENV.

This clone was observed many times. The V and J genes are TRBV28 and TRBJ2-1, with D perhaps being TRBD1 or TRBD2 (7 bases each). The CDR3 spans 15 residues. CDR1 is MDHEN, CDR2 SYDVKM, per germline. The V end was cut by 3 bases, the J end by 8 bases, with 17 bases between. CDR3 residues: CASSFSRGGFDEQFF. As DNA, the CDR3 is TGTGCCAGCAGTTTTAGCAGGGGGGGTTTTGATGAGCAGTTCTTC.

At least ten counts were recorded for this clone. This chain joins TRBV6-1 and TRBJ2-2, with 13 positions matching TRBD2. Germline V CDR1 and CDR2: MNHNS, SASEGT. Trimming took 5 bases from V and 6 from J; bases not matched to a gene: 6. The CDR3 length is 16 residues. This CDR3 is CASSTPGLAGPGELFF. For the CDR3, the DNA is TGTGCCAGCAGTACGCCGGGACTAGCGGGGCCCGGGGAGCTGTTTTTT.

The genes are TRBV11-2 and TRBJ1-1, with a tentative D call TRBD1 (5 bases). Germline V lookup: CDR1 SGHAT, CDR2 FQNNGV. Trimming took off 3 bases at V and 1 base at J, with 15 bases between the two ends. This CDR3 contains 16 residues. The CDR3 bases are TGTGCCAGCAGCTTGAGACCGACAGCTAAGAACACTGAAGCTTTCTTT. This encodes CASSLRPTAKNTEAFF.

This clone was seen many times. The V gene is TRBV4-1, the J gene TRBJ2-1, with D tentatively TRBD1 (6 bases). Germline V lookup: CDR1 MGHRA, CDR2 YSYEKL. The V and J ends lost 0 bases and 12 bases respectively, with 21 bases between them. There are 16 residues in the CDR3. CDR3 bases: TGCGCCAGCAGCCAAGATGGGGGCTGGGTCTCGGGCGGGCAGTTCTTC. Translating gives CASSQDGGWVSGGQFF.

In its sample, this clone was seen a few times. The rearrangement joins TRBV27 to TRBJ2-5, with TRBD2 identical over 8 bases. CDR1 MNHEY and CDR2 SMNVEV come from the germline V gene (reference sequence). The CDR3 length is 15 residues. With V trimmed by 0 bases and J by 5 bases, 5 bases remained unmatched. CDR3: CASSLSTAGVETQYF. Here the CDR3 DNA reads TGTGCCAGCAGTTTATCGACAGCGGGGGTGGAGACCCAGTACTTC.

This clone appeared a few times. Its ends do not fully match the called genes, so a read error is possible. This chain joins TRBV6-1 and TRBJ1-5; 8 bases agree with TRBD1. The CDR3 runs 15 residues. Germline CDR1 reads MNHNS; CDR2 reads SASEGT. The CDR3, as DNA: TGTGCCAGCCTGGGCACAGGGGGAAACGGTCAGCACCAGCATTTT. Translating gives CASLGTGGNGQHQHF.

A few counts support this clone. This chain uses TRBV9 with TRBJ2-2, with 10 bases aligning to TRBD2. Losses at the gene ends were 6 bases for V and 7 bases for J; bases not matched to a gene: 18. The germline V gene has CDR1 SGDLS and CDR2 YYNGEE. This CDR3 has 18 residues. The chain's CDR3 is CASIASPMLAGVGGELFF. Here the CDR3 DNA reads TGTGCCAGCATCGCTTCCCCCATGCTAGCGGGGGTCGGCGGGGAGCTGTTTTTT.

At least ten counts were recorded for this clone. This chain links TRBV12-3 or TRBV12-4 with TRBJ2-1; TRBD2 agrees at 8 bases. V lost 7 bases to trimming and J lost 4 bases; unmatched junction nucleotides: 6. The CDR3 contains 14 residues. In DNA form, the CDR3 reads TGTGCCAGCACCACGGGGGGGTCGTACAATGAGCAGTTCTTC. Translating gives CASTTGGSYNEQFF.

The chain is built from TRBV5-1 and TRBJ2-2; 14 nucleotides match TRBD2. CDR1 is SGHRS, CDR2 YFSETQ, per germline. This CDR3 is 18 amino acids long. J was trimmed by 2 bases and V by 4 bases; bases with no gene match: 7. The CDR3 coding sequence is TGCGCCAGCAGCCCTGGGACTAGCGGGAGCTTTAACACCGGGGAGCTGTTTTTT. This sequence encodes CASSPGTSGSFNTGELFF.

As for this clone: This could be a read error, since a much larger clone is one nucleotide away. The chain carries TRBV5-1 and TRBJ1-1; D is undetermined. In germline, CDR1 is SGHRS, CDR2 YFSETQ. There are 15 residues in the CDR3. The CDR3 DNA reads as TGCGGCAGCAGCTTGCAGGTCCAACTGAACACTGAAGCTTTCTTT. This sequence encodes CGSSLQVQLNTEAFF.

To note about this clone: The junction departs from germline at one end; a sequencing error may be responsible. This sample includes further DNA sequences coding for the same CDR3. The chain employs TRBV5-4 and TRBJ2-3; 15 bases align to TRBD2. The V gene's germline CDR1 is SGHNT and CDR2 YYREEE (reference sequence). The CDR3 sequence is 19 residues long. The CDR3 nucleotides read TGTGCCAGCAGCTTGTGGACTAGCGGGGGGGCTGGGAAGTCAGATACACAGTATTTT. Translating it yields CASSLWTSGGAGKSDTQYF.

To note about this clone: An end of the junction does not agree with germline; a read error may underlie this. The J gene is TRBJ2-2, the V gene TRBV9, with TRBD2 matching 13 bases. The CDR3 covers 17 residues. Germline CDR1 is SGDLS and CDR2 is YYNGEE. The CDR3 sequence: CSSSMGLAGFYTGELFF. The CDR3 coding sequence is TGTTCCAGCAGCATGGGACTAGCGGGGTTTTACACCGGGGAGCTGTTTTTC. The full variable domain, completed using reference TRBV9 and TRBJ2-2, is DSGVTQTPKHLITATGQRVTLRCSPRSGDLSVYWYQQSLDQGLQFLIQYYNGEERAKGNILERFSAQQFPDLHSELNLSSLELGDSALYFCSSSMGLAGFYTGELFFGEGSRLTVL.

This clone occurred many times. This sequence joins TRBV7-8 and TRBJ1-6, with 7 bases fitting TRBD1. This CDR3 comprises 15 residues. J was trimmed by 10 bases and V by 4 bases; bases with no gene match: 10. In germline, CDR1 is SGHVS, CDR2 FQNEAQ. The CDR3 loop reads CASSWVRTGVSPLHF. The CDR3 nucleotides are TGTGCCAGCAGCTGGGTGCGCACAGGGGTGTCACCCCTCCACTTT.

This clone was seen at least ten times. V usage is TRBV19 and J usage is TRBJ1-1; possible D gene TRBD1, 6 bases. Trimming left V 6 bases short and J 0 bases short, with 11 bases between. CDR1 and CDR2 (germline): LNHDA, SQIVND (reference sequence). This CDR3 is built from 14 residues. The CDR3 region has the DNA TGTGCCAGTAGAGCAGGGGTTCTGAACACTGAAGCTTTCTTT. Its protein is CASRAGVLNTEAFF. The full variable domain, completed using reference TRBV19 and TRBJ1-1, is DGGITQSPKYLFRKEGQNVTLSCEQNLNHDAMYWYRQDPGQGLRLIYYSQIVNDFQKGDIAEGYSVSREKKESFPLTVTSAQKNPTAFYLCASRAGVLNTEAFFGQGTRLTVV.

There are many counts of this clone. The J gene is TRBJ2-7, the V gene TRBV28; 9 bases line up with TRBD1. Germline CDR1 is MDHEN and CDR2 is SYDVKM. J lost 2 bases, V lost 6 bases, and 8 bases had no gene match. This CDR3 comprises 15 residues. CDR3: CASSWTGEAPYEQYF. In DNA, the CDR3 is TGTGCCAGCAGCTGGACAGGGGAGGCCCCCTACGAGCAGTACTTC.